Listed here are 15 T cell receptor beta chains from one sample, sequenced in a study of blood T cell repertoires in COVID-19. Method: immunoSEQ multiplex PCR; TCRdb's copy keeps in-frame clones and lacks some. Among 250,000 to 350,000 clones listed, more than 70% were seen once. The sample taken for sequencing was peripheral blood. The receptors here all came from a woman aged 50 to 60 who had recovered from COVID-19.

The table lists this clone with a count of one. The CDR3 is CASSQDVAGEQFF. The CDR3, as DNA: TGTGCCAGCAGCCAAGACGTCGCGGGGGAGCAGTTCTTC. J is TRBJ2-1 and V is TRBV4-2; tentative D call: TRBD2 (6 bases). The CDR3 runs to 13 residues. With 0 bases removed from V and 10 bases from J, the gap between germline ends came to 10 bases. Germline V CDR1 and CDR2: LGHNA, YNFKEQ.

The chain is built from TRBV6-5 and TRBJ1-1; a weak D match, TRBD1 (6 bases). The CDR3 has 13 amino acids. V lost 4 bases to trimming and J lost 4 bases, with 10 bases between them. CDR1 MNHEY and CDR2 SVGAGI come from the germline V gene. CDR3 amino acids: CASSSGEVTEAFF. The CDR3 nucleotides are TGTGCCAGCAGTTCAGGGGAAGTCACTGAAGCTTTCTTT.

The chain employs TRBV7-2 and TRBJ2-7, with a weak D call TRBD2 (6 bases). V gave up 5 bases and J gave up 0 bases, with 14 bases separating them. The CDR3 has 15 amino acids. CDR1 SGHTA and CDR2 FQGNSA come from the germline V gene. CDR3 sequence reads: CASSPRGGVSYEQYF. CDR3 sequence (DNA): TGTGCCAGCAGCCCTCGAGGCGGGGTCTCCTACGAGCAGTACTTC.

This chain connects TRBV25-1 to TRBJ1-2; D possibly corresponds to TRBD1 (5 bases). The CDR3 sequence is 14 residues long. CDR1 and CDR2 (germline): MGHDK, SYGVNS. V was trimmed by 1 base and J by 7 bases, leaving 13 bases between them. Written as DNA, the CDR3 is TGTGCCAGCAGTGAATTGGCAGGGCTGGTTGGCTACACCTTC. Encoded protein: CASSELAGLVGYTF.

In this sample, this clone turned up a few times. The chain has TRBV6-2 or TRBV6-3 and TRBJ1-1, with TRBD1 identical over 8 bases. V lost 2 bases to trimming and J lost 1 base; unmatched junction nucleotides: 0. This CDR3 has 14 residues. Germline V gives CDR1 MNHEY, CDR2 SVGEGT. The CDR3 protein is CASSYGQGNTEAFF. The CDR3 bases are TGTGCCAGCAGTTACGGACAGGGGAACACTGAAGCTTTCTTT.

In DNA form, the CDR3 reads TGCGCCAGCAGGATGGACAGCAACAATGAGCAGTTCTTC. It codes for CASRMDSNNEQFF. The V and J genes are TRBV5-1 and TRBJ2-1; the D gene is possibly TRBD1 (6 bases). This CDR3 has 13 residues. Germline CDR1 and CDR2: SGHRS and YFSETQ. The germline V and J ends were trimmed by 5 bases and 5 bases, with 11 bases remaining between them.

The rearrangement joins TRBV11-2 to TRBJ2-1; 8 bases fit TRBD2. The J segment lost 9 bases and the V segment lost 5 bases, leaving 9 bases of the junction unmatched. This CDR3 comprises 14 residues. Germline V gives CDR1 SGHAT, CDR2 FQNNGV. The CDR3 region is CASSPGLASVEQFF. The CDR3 nucleotides read TGTGCCAGCAGCCCCGGACTAGCATCCGTTGAGCAGTTCTTC.

This clone was counted a single time. This rearrangement joins TRBV27 to TRBJ2-7, with 7 positions matching TRBD1. Trimming cost V 8 bases and J 0 bases; bases outside gene matches: 7. The germline V gene has CDR1 MNHEY and CDR2 SMNVEV (reference sequence). CDR3 length: 14 residues. CDR3 region: CASGRDSISYEQYF. In DNA, the CDR3 is TGTGCCAGCGGTCGGGACAGCATCTCCTACGAGCAGTACTTC.

This clone appeared a single time. V and J are TRBV3-1 (or the pseudogene TRBV3-2) and TRBJ2-5, with a tentative D call TRBD2 (6 bases). The CDR3 is 20 amino acids. The V end was cut by 0 bases, the J end by 2 bases, with 25 bases between. Germline V gene data show CDR1 as LGHDT and CDR2 as YNNKEL (reference sequence). The CDR3 loop is CASSQELTASADIGQETQYF. Written as DNA, the CDR3 is TGTGCCAGCAGCCAAGAACTCACGGCTAGCGCAGACATAGGGCAAGAGACCCAGTACTTC.

The rearrangement uses TRBV27 and TRBJ2-1; perhaps TRBD1 as D (6 bases). The CDR3 has 12 residues. V lost 1 base and J 9 bases, leaving 7 bases between the germline ends. The germline CDR1 and CDR2 sequences are MNHEY and SMNVEV (reference sequence). Here the CDR3 reads CASSLWGREQFF. CDR3 in DNA: TGTGCCAGCAGTTTATGGGGGCGTGAGCAGTTCTTC.

This clone was seen a few times. The chain employs TRBV2 and TRBJ2-7, with TRBD1 matching 8 bases. Per the germline V gene, CDR1 is SNHLY and CDR2 is FYNNEI. The CDR3 sequence is 14 residues long. V lost 6 bases, J lost 4 bases, and 8 bases stayed unmatched. The CDR3, as DNA: TGTGCCAGCAGGGACAGGGTCACCTCGTACGAGCAGTACTTC. It specifies CASRDRVTSYEQYF.

V gene TRBV5-1 combines with J gene TRBJ1-1, with 11 bases aligning to TRBD1. Per the germline V gene, CDR1 is SGHRS and CDR2 is YFSETQ. V dropped 4 bases and J dropped 7; count of bases not matched to a gene: 9. CDR3 length equals 15 residues. CDR3 in DNA: TGCGCCAGCAGCCTACGGACAGGGGGCAATTATGAAGCTTTCTTT. Amino acid sequence: CASSLRTGGNYEAFF.

V is TRBV7-8 and J is TRBJ2-5, with 10 bases identical to TRBD2. Germline CDR1 reads SGHVS; CDR2 reads FQNEAQ. Trimming took 1 base from V and 0 from J; bases not matched to a gene: 2. The CDR3 is 16 residues long. The CDR3: CASSLGAGGYQETQYF. The CDR3 region has the DNA TGTGCCAGCAGCTTAGGAGCGGGGGGGTACCAAGAGACCCAGTACTTC. Filled out from reference TRBV7-8 and TRBJ2-5, the complete variable domain reads GAGVSQSPRYKVAKRGQDVALRCDPISGHVSLFWYQQALGQGPEFLTYFQNEAQLDKSGLPSDRFFAERPEGSVSTLKIQRTQQEDSAVYLCASSLGAGGYQETQYFGPGTRLLVL.

The chain joins TRBV7-2 to TRBJ2-5; TRBD2 agrees at 9 bases. The V and J ends lost 1 base and 5 bases, in that order; junction bases with no gene match: 11. Germline CDR1 and CDR2: SGHTA and FQGNSA. CDR3 size: 17 residues. CDR3 protein: CASSLGVGGGAGETQYF. In nucleotides, the CDR3 is TGTGCCAGCAGCTTAGGAGTCGGCGGGGGGGCCGGGGAGACCCAGTACTTC. The full variable domain, in which reference TRBV7-2 and TRBJ2-5 provide the parts outside the CDR3, is GAGVSQSPSNKVTEKGKDVELRCDPISGHTALYWYRQSLGQGLEFLIYFQGNSAPDKSGLPSDRFSAERTGGSVSTLTIQRTQQEDSAVYLCASSLGVGGGAGETQYFGPGTRLLVL.

The chain employs TRBV12-3 or TRBV12-4 and TRBJ2-3; D is perhaps TRBD1 (6 bases). V was shortened by 6 bases and J by 2 bases, with 9 bases between the two germline ends. This CDR3 spans 13 amino acids. CDR3 DNA: TGTGCCAGCAGCCGGGACACCACAGATACGCAGTATTTT. It translates to CASSRDTTDTQYF.